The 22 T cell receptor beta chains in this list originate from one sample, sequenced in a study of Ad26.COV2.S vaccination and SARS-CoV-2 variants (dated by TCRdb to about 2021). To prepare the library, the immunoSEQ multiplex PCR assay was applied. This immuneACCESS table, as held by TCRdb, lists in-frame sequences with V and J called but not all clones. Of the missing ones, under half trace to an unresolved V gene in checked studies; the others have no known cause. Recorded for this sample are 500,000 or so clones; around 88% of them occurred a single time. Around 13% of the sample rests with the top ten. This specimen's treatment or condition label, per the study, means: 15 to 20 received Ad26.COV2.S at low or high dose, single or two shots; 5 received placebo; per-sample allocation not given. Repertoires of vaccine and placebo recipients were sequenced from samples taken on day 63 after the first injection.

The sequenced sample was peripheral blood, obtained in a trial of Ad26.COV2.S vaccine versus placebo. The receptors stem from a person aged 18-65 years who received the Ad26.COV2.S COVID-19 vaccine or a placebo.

Here the CDR3 DNA reads TGCGCCAGCAGCTTCGGAGGGGATGGTGAAGCTTTCTTT. Translation gives CASSFGGDGEAFF. The rearrangement links TRBV5-1 to TRBJ1-1, with D possibly TRBD1 on 5 matching bases. Germline CDR1 is SGHRS and CDR2 is YFSETQ. The CDR3 loop spans 13 amino acids. V lost 2 bases, J lost 7 bases, and 12 bases lay in between.

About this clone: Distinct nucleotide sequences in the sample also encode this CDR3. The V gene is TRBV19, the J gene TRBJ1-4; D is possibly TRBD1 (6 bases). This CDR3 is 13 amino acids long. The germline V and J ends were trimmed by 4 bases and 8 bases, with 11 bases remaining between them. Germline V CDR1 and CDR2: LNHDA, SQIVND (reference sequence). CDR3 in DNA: TGTGCCAGTAGTACTGTCAGGGGAGAAAAACTGTTTTTT. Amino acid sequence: CASSTVRGEKLFF.

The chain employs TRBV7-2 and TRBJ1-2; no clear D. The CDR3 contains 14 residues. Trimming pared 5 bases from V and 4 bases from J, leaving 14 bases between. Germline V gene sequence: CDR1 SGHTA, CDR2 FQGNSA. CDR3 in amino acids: CASSPDRQLYGYTF. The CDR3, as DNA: TGTGCCAGCAGCCCGGACCGGCAACTCTATGGCTACACCTTC.

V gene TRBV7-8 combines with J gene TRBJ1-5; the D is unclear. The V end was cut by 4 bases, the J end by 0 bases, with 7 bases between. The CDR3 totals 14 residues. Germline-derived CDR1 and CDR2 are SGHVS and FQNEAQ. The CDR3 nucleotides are TGTGCCAGCAGCTCCTACGATAGCAATCAGCCCCAGCATTTT. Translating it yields CASSSYDSNQPQHF.

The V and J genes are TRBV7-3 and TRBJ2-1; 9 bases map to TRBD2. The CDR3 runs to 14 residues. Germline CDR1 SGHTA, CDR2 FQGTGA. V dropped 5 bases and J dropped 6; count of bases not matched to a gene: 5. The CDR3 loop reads CASSRSGRGNEQFF. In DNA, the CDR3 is TGTGCCAGCAGCCGTAGCGGGAGAGGCAATGAGCAGTTCTTC.

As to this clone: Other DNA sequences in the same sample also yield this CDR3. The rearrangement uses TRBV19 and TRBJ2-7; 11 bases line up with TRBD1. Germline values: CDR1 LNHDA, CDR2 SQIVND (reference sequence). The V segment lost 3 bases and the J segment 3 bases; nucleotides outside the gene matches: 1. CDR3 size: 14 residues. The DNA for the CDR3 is TGTGCCAGTAGTATCGGGACAGGGGGCTACGAGCAGTACTTC. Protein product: CASSIGTGGYEQYF.

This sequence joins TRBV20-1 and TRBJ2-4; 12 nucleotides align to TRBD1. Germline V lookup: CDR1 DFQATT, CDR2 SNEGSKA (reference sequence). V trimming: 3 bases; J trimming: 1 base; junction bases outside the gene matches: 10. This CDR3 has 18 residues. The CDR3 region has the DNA TGCAGTGCTAGTGGGGGGACAGGGGGCGCCGGGGCCAAAAACATTCAGTACTTC. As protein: CSASGGTGGAGAKNIQYF.

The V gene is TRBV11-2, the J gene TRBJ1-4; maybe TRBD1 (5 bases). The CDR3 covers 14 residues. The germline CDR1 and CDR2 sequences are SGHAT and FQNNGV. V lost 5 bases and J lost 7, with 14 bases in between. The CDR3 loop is CASSQPGFREKLFF. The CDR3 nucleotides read TGTGCCAGCAGCCAACCAGGGTTTCGTGAAAAACTGTTTTTT.

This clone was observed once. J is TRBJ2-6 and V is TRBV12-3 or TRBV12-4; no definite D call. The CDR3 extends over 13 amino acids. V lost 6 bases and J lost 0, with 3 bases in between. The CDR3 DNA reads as TGTGCCAGCAGGGCCTCTGGGGCCAACGTCCTGACTTTC. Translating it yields CASRASGANVLTF.

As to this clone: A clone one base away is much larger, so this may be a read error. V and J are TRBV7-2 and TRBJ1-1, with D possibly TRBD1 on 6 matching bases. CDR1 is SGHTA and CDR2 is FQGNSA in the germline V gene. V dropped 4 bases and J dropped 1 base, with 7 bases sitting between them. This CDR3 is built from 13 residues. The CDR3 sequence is CASSSTGNTEAFF. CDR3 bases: TGTGCCAGCAGCTCGACAGGGAACACTGAAGCTTTCTTT.

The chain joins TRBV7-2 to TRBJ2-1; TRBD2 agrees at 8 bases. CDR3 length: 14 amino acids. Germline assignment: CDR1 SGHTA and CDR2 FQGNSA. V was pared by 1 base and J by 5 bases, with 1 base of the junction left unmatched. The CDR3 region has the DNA TGTGCCAGCAGCTTAGAAGCGGGGGACAATGAGCAGTTCTTC. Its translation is CASSLEAGDNEQFF.

This CDR3 is CASSASGPQETQYF. The CDR3 nucleotides read TGTGCCAGCAGCGCTAGCGGCCCTCAAGAGACCCAGTACTTC. V usage is TRBV9 and J usage is TRBJ2-5, with 7 positions matching TRBD2. The length of the CDR3 is 14 residues. Germline V lookup: CDR1 SGDLS, CDR2 YYNGEE. The ends lost 3 bases at V and 2 bases at J; junction bases unmatched: 4.

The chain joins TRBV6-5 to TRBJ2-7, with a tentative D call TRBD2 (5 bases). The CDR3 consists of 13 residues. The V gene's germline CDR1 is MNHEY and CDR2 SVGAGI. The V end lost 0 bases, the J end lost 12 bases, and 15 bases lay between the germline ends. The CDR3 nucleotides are TGTGCCAGCAGTTACTCGAAAGCCTCTAGCTTGTACTTC. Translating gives CASSYSKASSLYF.

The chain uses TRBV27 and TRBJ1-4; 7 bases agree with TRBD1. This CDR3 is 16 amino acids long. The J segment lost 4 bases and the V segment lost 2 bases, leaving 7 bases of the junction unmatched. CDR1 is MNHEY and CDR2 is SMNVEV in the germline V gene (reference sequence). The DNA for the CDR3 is TGTGCCAGCAGTTTAAATCGGGACAGCGTTAATGAAAAACTGTTTTTT. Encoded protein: CASSLNRDSVNEKLFF.

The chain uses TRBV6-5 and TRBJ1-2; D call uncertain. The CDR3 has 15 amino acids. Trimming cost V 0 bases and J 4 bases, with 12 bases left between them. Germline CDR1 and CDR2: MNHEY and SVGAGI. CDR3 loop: CASSYSSFQIYGYTF. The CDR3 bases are TGTGCCAGCAGTTACTCGAGTTTTCAGATCTATGGCTACACCTTC.

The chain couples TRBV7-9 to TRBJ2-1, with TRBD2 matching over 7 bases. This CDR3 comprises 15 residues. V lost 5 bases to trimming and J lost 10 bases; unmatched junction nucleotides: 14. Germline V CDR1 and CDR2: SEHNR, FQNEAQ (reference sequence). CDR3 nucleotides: TGTGCCAGCAGCGTGAGCGGGGCCAGTCGGGGGGAGCAGTTCTTC. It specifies CASSVSGASRGEQFF.

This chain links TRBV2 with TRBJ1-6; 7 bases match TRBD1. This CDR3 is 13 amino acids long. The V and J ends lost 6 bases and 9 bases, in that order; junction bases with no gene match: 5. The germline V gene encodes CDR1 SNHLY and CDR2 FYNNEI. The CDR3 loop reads CASSTGESSPLHF. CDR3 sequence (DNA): TGTGCCAGCAGCACAGGGGAAAGTTCACCCCTCCACTTT.

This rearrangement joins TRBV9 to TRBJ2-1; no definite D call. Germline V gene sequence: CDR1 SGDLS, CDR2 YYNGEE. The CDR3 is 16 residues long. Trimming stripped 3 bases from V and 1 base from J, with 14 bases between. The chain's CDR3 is CASSAPLGPSYNEQFF. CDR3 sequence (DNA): TGTGCCAGCAGCGCCCCCCTAGGGCCTTCCTACAATGAGCAGTTCTTC.

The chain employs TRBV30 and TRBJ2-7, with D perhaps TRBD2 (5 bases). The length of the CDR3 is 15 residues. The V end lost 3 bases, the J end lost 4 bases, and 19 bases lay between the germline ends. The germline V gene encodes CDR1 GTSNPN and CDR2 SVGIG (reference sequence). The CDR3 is CAWRAPGKFGYEQYF. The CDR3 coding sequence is TGTGCCTGGAGAGCACCGGGAAAATTTGGATACGAGCAGTACTTC.

The CDR3 region is CASSTRTGPNTEAFF. The DNA of the CDR3 is TGCGCCAGCAGCACCCGGACAGGGCCGAACACTGAAGCTTTCTTT. The rearrangement uses TRBV4-3 and TRBJ1-1, with 8 bases matching TRBD1. Trimming cost V 5 bases and J 1 base; bases outside gene matches: 6. This CDR3 comprises 15 residues. Germline loops: CDR1 LGHNA, CDR2 YSLEER.

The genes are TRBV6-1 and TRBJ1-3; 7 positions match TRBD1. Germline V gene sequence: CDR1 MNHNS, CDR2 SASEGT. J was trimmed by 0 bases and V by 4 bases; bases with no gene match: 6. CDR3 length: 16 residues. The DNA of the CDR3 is TGTGCCAGCAGTGCCATGGGACAGAACTCTGGAAACACCATATATTTT. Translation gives CASSAMGQNSGNTIYF.

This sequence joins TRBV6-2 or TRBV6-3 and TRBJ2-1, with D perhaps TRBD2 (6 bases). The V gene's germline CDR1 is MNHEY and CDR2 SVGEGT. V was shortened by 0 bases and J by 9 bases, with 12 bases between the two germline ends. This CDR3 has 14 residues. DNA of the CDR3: TGTGCCAGCAGTTACTCGGGTGGGGGGAGTGAGCAGTTCTTC. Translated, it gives CASSYSGGGSEQFF.